A single sample gave rise to the 17 T cell receptor beta chains below, sequenced in a study of blood T cell repertoires in COVID-19. Assay used: immunoSEQ multiplex PCR; TCRdb lists only in-frame clones, some missing. The sample lists around 130,000 clones, approximately 85% occurring once. The sequenced material came from peripheral blood. The receptors derive from a man between 45 and 60 years old with acute or convalescent COVID-19.

CDR3: CASRETGQGFGSYEQYF. The CDR3 coding sequence is TGTGCCAGCAGGGAAACGGGACAGGGTTTTGGTTCCTACGAGCAGTACTTC. This sequence joins TRBV2 and TRBJ2-7, with 9 bases fitting TRBD1. Germline lookup yields CDR1 SNHLY and CDR2 FYNNEI. With 6 bases clipped from V and 1 base from J, the junction kept 13 bases outside the gene matches. This CDR3 has 17 residues.

This CDR3 reads CASRNNHAGWGNQPQHF. CDR3 nucleotides: TGTGCCAGCAGAAACAACCATGCAGGGTGGGGCAATCAGCCCCAGCATTTT. The chain joins TRBV2 to TRBJ1-5; tentative D call: TRBD1 (5 bases). Germline CDR1 and CDR2: SNHLY and FYNNEI. The V gene lost 6 bases and the J gene lost 2 bases, with 20 bases spanning the gap. There are 17 residues in the CDR3. The full variable domain, in which reference TRBV2 and TRBJ1-5 provide the parts outside the CDR3, is EPEVTQTPSHQVTQMGQEVILRCVPISNHLYFYWYRQILGQKVEFLVSFYNNEISEKSEIFDDQFSVERPDGSNFTLKIRSTKLEDSAMYFCASRNNHAGWGNQPQHFGDGTRLSIL.

V and J are TRBV5-6 and TRBJ2-6; a weak D match, TRBD1 (5 bases). The germline gives CDR1 SGHDT, CDR2 YYEEEE. V was pared by 4 bases and J by 2 bases, with 13 bases between. There are 16 residues in the CDR3. CDR3: CASSTETRAGANVLTF. CDR3 in DNA: TGTGCCAGCAGCACCGAGACCAGGGCTGGGGCCAACGTCCTGACTTTC. The whole variable domain, remainder taken from reference TRBV5-6 and TRBJ2-6, is DAGVTQSPTHLIKTRGQQVTLRCSPKSGHDTVSWYQQALGQGPQFIFQYYEEEERQRGNFPDRFSGHQFPNYSSELNVNALLLGDSALYLCASSTETRAGANVLTFGAGSRLTVL.

This chain connects TRBV6-5 to TRBJ1-5; unclear D gene. The V end lost 6 bases, the J end lost 1 base, and 10 bases lay between the germline ends. The germline V gene encodes CDR1 MNHEY and CDR2 SVGAGI. The CDR3 runs 14 residues. The DNA of the CDR3 is TGTGCCAGCAGGCCTACTTGGAGCAATCAGCCCCAGCATTTT. Its translation: CASRPTWSNQPQHF.

The DNA of the CDR3 is TGTGCCAGCAGTTCCCCGGGGGGGAACACTGAAGCTTTCTTT. Its translation: CASSSPGGNTEAFF. The J gene is TRBJ1-1, the V gene TRBV27; maybe TRBD1 (5 bases). V was trimmed by 4 bases and J by 1 base, leaving 10 bases between them. The CDR3 covers 14 residues. Germline V gene sequence: CDR1 MNHEY, CDR2 SMNVEV (reference sequence).

CDR3 region: CASSPRPGTEAFF. Here the CDR3 DNA reads TGTGCCAGCAGTCCCCGCCCGGGGACTGAAGCTTTCTTT. V and J are TRBV12-3 or TRBV12-4 and TRBJ1-1; D remains ambiguous. The V end lost 5 bases, the J end lost 5 bases, and 12 bases lay between the germline ends. This CDR3 region has 13 residues.

A note on this clone: Sequence at one end of the junction differs from germline and may be a read error. The chain combines TRBV7-9 with TRBJ2-7, with 12 bases aligning to TRBD2. CDR3 size: 13 residues. CDR1 and CDR2 (germline): SEHNR, FQNEAQ (reference sequence). CDR3 residues: CASSAGTSGPASF. Here the CDR3 DNA reads TGTGCCAGCAGCGCCGGGACTAGCGGGCCAGCATCCTTC.

V and J are TRBV12-5 and TRBJ1-6; 7 bases map to TRBD1. Germline trimming cut 3 bases from V and 10 bases from J; bases unmatched to any gene: 6. This CDR3 has 14 residues. CDR1 and CDR2 from the germline V gene are LGHNT and FRNRAP. The CDR3 spells CASGLSTGESPLHF. In nucleotides, the CDR3 is TGTGCTAGTGGTTTAAGTACAGGGGAGTCACCCCTCCACTTT.

V gene TRBV10-1 combines with J gene TRBJ1-2; possible D gene TRBD1, 6 bases. CDR1 is WNHNN and CDR2 is SYGVQD in the germline V gene (reference sequence). V was pared by 1 base and J by 5 bases, with 20 bases between. The CDR3 runs 17 residues. For the CDR3, the DNA is TGCGCCAGCAGTGAGTGGTTTTCGGCGGGGGCAAGGTATGGCTACACCTTC. Residues: CASSEWFSAGARYGYTF.

This rearrangement joins TRBV9 to TRBJ2-1; TRBD1 agrees at 7 bases. Germline V lookup: CDR1 SGDLS, CDR2 YYNGEE. J lost 3 bases, V lost 6 bases, and 9 bases had no gene match. The CDR3 runs to 15 residues. The CDR3: CASTPGQPNYNEQFF. The CDR3 bases are TGTGCCAGCACTCCGGGACAGCCAAACTACAATGAGCAGTTCTTC.

This chain joins TRBV6-5 and TRBJ1-2; 10 nucleotides agree with TRBD1. CDR3 length: 14 amino acids. Germline V gene data show CDR1 as MNHEY and CDR2 as SVGAGI. J gave up 4 bases and V 6 bases, and 5 bases lay outside the gene matches. The CDR3 DNA reads as TGTGCCAGCAGGGGGACAGGGGATAGCTATGGCTACACCTTC. Translating gives CASRGTGDSYGYTF.

The chain couples TRBV3-1 (or the pseudogene TRBV3-2) to TRBJ2-3; TRBD2 matches 9 bases. The germline CDR1 and CDR2 sequences are LGHDT and YNNKEL (reference sequence). The CDR3 totals 17 residues. V was clipped by 0 bases and J by 2 bases; unmatched bases: 6. The CDR3 here is CASSQDSSGGFTDTQYF. CDR3 nucleotides: TGTGCCAGCAGCCAAGATAGTAGCGGGGGCTTCACAGATACGCAGTATTTT.

V gene TRBV12-5 combines with J gene TRBJ2-6; 9 nucleotides line up with TRBD1. CDR1 and CDR2 from the germline V gene are LGHNT and FRNRAP. The CDR3 is 19 amino acids. The ends lost 1 base at V and 0 bases at J; junction bases unmatched: 7. CDR3 region: CASGLARDRELSGANVLTF. CDR3 in DNA: TGTGCTAGTGGTTTGGCGAGGGACAGGGAGCTCTCTGGGGCCAACGTCCTGACTTTC.

The DNA for the CDR3 is TGTGCCAGCTCACCACCGGGACAGGTTGGTCAGCCCCAGCATTTT. Translation: CASSPPGQVGQPQHF. This rearrangement joins TRBV18 to TRBJ1-5; 8 nucleotides match TRBD1. CDR3 length: 15 residues. V lost 0 bases to trimming and J lost 6 bases; unmatched junction nucleotides: 4. Germline V gene sequence: CDR1 KGHSH, CDR2 LQKENI. The whole variable domain, remainder taken from reference TRBV18 and TRBJ1-5, is NAGVMQNPRHLVRRRGQEARLRCSPMKGHSHVYWYRQLPEEGLKFMVYLQKENIIDESGMPKERFSAEFPKEGPSILRIQQVVRGDSAAYFCASSPPGQVGQPQHFGDGTRLSIL.

Here the CDR3 DNA reads TGTGCCAGCAGCCCCTACCGGGACAGGGTTGAAGCTTTCTTT. Its translation: CASSPYRDRVEAFF. V gene TRBV9 combines with J gene TRBJ1-1, with 9 bases identical to TRBD1. J gave up 7 bases and V 4 bases, and 8 bases lay outside the gene matches. CDR3 length equals 14 residues. CDR1 is SGDLS, CDR2 YYNGEE, per germline.

The V and J genes are TRBV6-5 and TRBJ1-1; 7 positions agree with TRBD1. Per germline, CDR1 MNHEY and CDR2 SVGAGI. This CDR3 has 14 amino acids. The V segment lost 0 bases and the J segment 6 bases; nucleotides outside the gene matches: 4. In DNA form, the CDR3 reads TGTGCCAGCAGTTACTCGCGGACAGGCCCTGAAGCTTTCTTT. Its translation is CASSYSRTGPEAFF.

The genes are TRBV28 and TRBJ1-2; TRBD1 is a possible D gene (5 bases). Germline CDR1 reads MDHEN; CDR2 reads SYDVKM. The ends were cut back, 3 bases at V and 5 bases at J, with 13 bases in the middle. The CDR3 has 14 amino acids. CDR3 sequence reads: CASSFRPQGYGYTF. CDR3 DNA sequence: TGTGCCAGCAGTTTCCGGCCCCAGGGATATGGCTACACCTTC.